The 13 T cell receptor beta chains below come from one sample, sequenced in a study of cytomegalovirus exposure and HLA in healthy donors. It was with 60 Vbeta and 13 Jbeta primers that the PCR ran. TCRdb's table, derived via immunoSEQ multiplex PCR, lists solely in-frame clones and lacks some. The sample records roughly 110,000 clones, around four fifths being singletons. Sequenced material: PBMCs. The receptors were gathered from a man aged 25 to 40 in good health and CMV-seronegative.

This clone was seen a single time. V usage is TRBV5-1 and J usage is TRBJ2-3; weak D call: TRBD1 (8 bases). Germline CDR1 SGHRS, CDR2 YFSETQ. V shed 4 bases and J shed 3 bases, with 12 bases lying between them. The CDR3 covers 14 residues. The CDR3 reads CASSHRGGTDTQYF. DNA for the CDR3: TGCGCCAGCAGCCACAGGGGGGGGACAGATACGCAGTATTTT. The variable domain in full, with the rest retrieved from reference TRBV5-1 and TRBJ2-3, is KAGVTQTPRYLIKTRGQQVTLSCSPISGHRSVSWYQQTPGQGLQFLFEYFSETQRNKGNFPGRFSGRQFSNSRSEMNVSTLELGDSALYLCASSHRGGTDTQYFGPGTRLTVL.

The chain couples TRBV5-6 to TRBJ1-2; D is undetermined. Trimming cost V 0 bases and J 4 bases, with 10 bases left between them. CDR1 and CDR2 from the germline V gene are SGHDT and YYEEEE. The CDR3 length is 14 residues. The CDR3: CASSLGGGTYGYTF. The CDR3 DNA sequence: TGTGCCAGCAGCTTGGGTGGTGGCACCTATGGCTACACCTTC.

The chain combines TRBV30 with TRBJ1-2; 7 bases align to TRBD1. Trimming removed 1 base from V and 6 bases from J; junction bases left unmatched: 11. CDR3 length: 15 amino acids. In germline, CDR1 is GTSNPN, CDR2 SVGIG (reference sequence). The CDR3 DNA reads as TGTGCCTGGAGTGGAGGGGGCCCCCAAGTCAATGGCTACACCTTC. Translating it yields CAWSGGGPQVNGYTF.

The chain recombines TRBV28 with TRBJ2-1; 8 bases line up with TRBD2. Germline trimming cut 11 bases from V and 2 bases from J; bases unmatched to any gene: 5. Per germline, CDR1 MDHEN and CDR2 SYDVKM. The CDR3 has 13 amino acids. The CDR3 here is CAAAGGPYNEQFF. The CDR3 coding sequence is TGTGCCGCCGCGGGGGGCCCCTACAATGAGCAGTTCTTC.

This clone was seen more than once but under ten times. The chain has TRBV25-1 and TRBJ2-2; 10 positions match TRBD2. V shed 1 base, J shed 3 bases, and the junction held 8 bases outside the gene matches. The CDR3 has 18 amino acids. The germline CDR1 and CDR2 sequences are MGHDK and SYGVNS. In DNA, the CDR3 is TGTGCCAGCAGTGAATTGATAGCGGGAGGAGGCTACACCGGGGAGCTGTTTTTT. Its protein is CASSELIAGGGYTGELFF.

In its sample, this clone was seen once. The genes are TRBV6-1 and TRBJ1-5; no firm D call. The V end was cut by 3 bases, the J end by 4 bases, with 16 bases between. In germline, CDR1 is MNHNS, CDR2 SASEGT. The CDR3 is 16 amino acids. This chain's CDR3 is CASSDWPRTFNQPQHF. DNA for the CDR3: TGTGCCAGCAGTGATTGGCCCCGAACCTTTAATCAGCCCCAGCATTTT.

The chain carries TRBV28 and TRBJ2-5; D is perhaps TRBD1 (5 bases). The CDR3 sequence is 14 residues long. In germline, CDR1 is MDHEN, CDR2 SYDVKM. Trimming cost V 3 bases and J 2 bases, with 10 bases left between them. The CDR3 here is CASSFVSGQETQYF. The CDR3, as DNA: TGTGCCAGCAGTTTTGTATCAGGGCAAGAGACCCAGTACTTC.

V and J are TRBV29-1 and TRBJ1-5, with D tentatively TRBD1 (5 bases). The CDR3 has 13 residues. The V end lost 3 bases, the J end lost 3 bases, and 9 bases lay between the germline ends. Germline V gene data show CDR1 as SQVTM and CDR2 as ANQGSEA. DNA of the CDR3: TGCAGCGTTGAGTCGGGGGTCAATCAGCCCCAGCATTTT. This translates into CSVESGVNQPQHF.

This clone appeared a single time. The chain links TRBV19 to TRBJ2-3, with D possibly being TRBD1 (6 bases). CDR3 size: 15 residues. Germline CDR1 and CDR2: LNHDA and SQIVND (reference sequence). The V end was cut by 1 base, the J end by 1 base, with 9 bases between. CDR3 sequence: CASSIGQARTDTQYF. The CDR3 region has the DNA TGTGCCAGTAGTATAGGACAGGCCCGCACAGATACGCAGTATTTT.

The chain has TRBV7-6 and TRBJ2-2; 8 nucleotides align to TRBD1. This CDR3 is built from 14 residues. With 4 bases clipped from V and 4 bases from J, the junction kept 2 bases outside the gene matches. Looked up from germline, CDR1 is SGHVS and CDR2 is FNYEAQ. CDR3 DNA sequence: TGTGCCAGCAGCTCTGACAGGGGCACCGGGGAGCTGTTTTTT. Translation gives CASSSDRGTGELFF. The complete variable domain, with remaining parts taken from reference TRBV7-6 and TRBJ2-2, reads GAGVSQSPRYKVTKRGQDVALRCDPISGHVSLYWYRQALGQGPEFLTYFNYEAQQDKSGLPNDRFSAERPEGSISTLTIQRTEQRDSAMYRCASSSDRGTGELFFGEGSRLTVL.

The sample holds a few counts of this clone. The chain links TRBV27 to TRBJ2-7; 11 positions match TRBD2. V dropped 0 bases and J dropped 4; count of bases not matched to a gene: 2. This CDR3 region has 15 residues. Germline assignment: CDR1 MNHEY and CDR2 SMNVEV (reference sequence). CDR3: CASSLSLAGGYEQYF. CDR3 nucleotides: TGTGCCAGCAGTTTATCCCTAGCGGGAGGATACGAGCAGTACTTC.

The V and J genes are TRBV28 and TRBJ2-3, with TRBD2 matching 14 bases. The CDR3 totals 16 residues. From germline, CDR1 is MDHEN and CDR2 SYDVKM. J gave up 6 bases and V 4 bases, and 6 bases lay outside the gene matches. CDR3 residues: CASSSGTSGSTDTQYF. CDR3 nucleotide sequence: TGTGCCAGCAGTTCCGGGACTAGCGGGAGTACCGATACGCAGTATTTT.

V and J are TRBV10-3 and TRBJ1-5, with 8 bases that match TRBD1. V lost 3 bases to trimming and J lost 4 bases; unmatched junction nucleotides: 5. Germline CDR1 reads ENHRY; CDR2 reads SYGVKD. The CDR3 extends over 15 amino acids. This CDR3 is CAISDSDRENQPQHF. The DNA for the CDR3 is TGTGCCATCAGTGACTCGGACAGGGAGAATCAGCCCCAGCATTTT.